These 14 T cell receptor beta chains came from one sample sequenced in a study of cytomegalovirus exposure and HLA in healthy donors. 60 Vbeta and 13 Jbeta primers were used in PCR. Data came from immunoSEQ multiplex PCR; TCRdb stores just in-frame clones and leaves some out. The sample has about 160,000 clones, 81% seen once. Sequences were obtained from PBMCs. These receptors were collected from a woman younger than 35 in good health and CMV-seronegative.

The rearrangement links TRBV29-1 to TRBJ1-1; TRBD1 is a possible D gene (6 bases). The CDR3 runs 17 residues. In germline, CDR1 is SQVTM, CDR2 ANQGSEA. V dropped 0 bases and J dropped 0 bases, with 17 bases sitting between them. The CDR3 DNA follows: TGCAGCGTTGAAGATGAAACCAGGGGAATGATGAACACTGAAGCTTTCTTT. Translation gives CSVEDETRGMMNTEAFF.

V and J are TRBV30 and TRBJ2-3; D might be TRBD1 (6 bases). The V end lost 3 bases, the J end lost 2 bases, and 9 bases lay between the germline ends. Germline lookup yields CDR1 GTSNPN and CDR2 SVGIG (reference sequence). This CDR3 contains 13 residues. The CDR3 protein is CAWRDRYTDTQYF. Here the CDR3 DNA reads TGTGCCTGGAGGGACAGATACACAGATACGCAGTATTTT.

CDR3 protein: CASGLSYGGLAGVHNEQFF. As DNA, the CDR3 is TGTGCTAGTGGTTTGTCGTACGGCGGACTAGCGGGGGTACACAATGAGCAGTTCTTC. This chain links TRBV12-5 with TRBJ2-1, with TRBD2 matching over 13 bases. Looked up from germline, CDR1 is LGHNT and CDR2 is FRNRAP. This CDR3 is built from 19 residues. V lost 2 bases to trimming and J lost 5 bases; unmatched junction nucleotides: 12.

V usage is TRBV7-6 and J usage is TRBJ2-7; D might be TRBD1 (5 bases). Trimming left V 1 base short and J 1 base short, with 8 bases between. This CDR3 is built from 14 residues. Germline V gene lookup returns CDR1 SGHVS and CDR2 FNYEAQ. The CDR3, as DNA: TGTGCCAGCAGCTTAGGTTCAGGGTCCTACGAGCAGTACTTC. Its protein product is CASSLGSGSYEQYF.

V and J are TRBV7-8 and TRBJ2-1; 11 positions agree with TRBD2. V trimming: 2 bases; J trimming: 1 base; junction bases outside the gene matches: 7. The CDR3 loop spans 18 amino acids. CDR1 SGHVS and CDR2 FQNEAQ come from the germline V gene. The CDR3 sequence is CASSLRPVAGGSYNEQFF. CDR3 sequence (DNA): TGTGCCAGCAGCTTACGTCCTGTAGCGGGAGGGTCCTACAATGAGCAGTTCTTC. Full variable domain (missing parts from reference TRBV7-8 and TRBJ2-1): GAGVSQSPRYKVAKRGQDVALRCDPISGHVSLFWYQQALGQGPEFLTYFQNEAQLDKSGLPSDRFFAERPEGSVSTLKIQRTQQEDSAVYLCASSLRPVAGGSYNEQFFGPGTRLTVL.

In its sample, this clone was seen a few times. The chain couples TRBV25-1 to TRBJ2-5, with D perhaps TRBD1 (6 bases). V gave up 4 bases and J gave up 4 bases, with 13 bases separating them. The CDR3 runs 14 residues. Germline V lookup: CDR1 MGHDK, CDR2 SYGVNS. Here the CDR3 reads CASSAQGSRETQYF. The CDR3 DNA follows: TGTGCCAGCAGTGCGCAGGGGTCTCGAGAGACCCAGTACTTC.

V usage is TRBV7-7 and J usage is TRBJ2-2; tentatively, D is TRBD1 (5 bases). Trimming stripped 5 bases from V and 2 bases from J, with 9 bases between. CDR3 length: 14 amino acids. Looked up from germline, CDR1 is SSHAT and CDR2 is FNYEAQ (reference sequence). The CDR3 sequence is CASSTQDNTGELFF. The CDR3 DNA reads TGTGCCAGCAGCACACAGGATAACACCGGGGAGCTGTTTTTT.

This clone was counted between two and nine times. The chain links TRBV5-1 to TRBJ2-7; D is perhaps TRBD1 (5 bases). The length of the CDR3 is 13 residues. CDR1 SGHRS and CDR2 YFSETQ come from the germline V gene. Trimming took 0 bases from V and 5 from J, leaving 9 bases between them. CDR3 in amino acids: CASSLVRAHEQYF. The CDR3 nucleotides are TGCGCCAGCAGCTTGGTCAGGGCCCACGAGCAGTACTTC.

As concerns this clone: The sample has other DNA sequences that encode this CDR3 too. The CDR3 DNA follows: TGTGCCAGCAGCTTATCCCGACTAGCGGGAGTCGAGCAGTACTTC. Protein product: CASSLSRLAGVEQYF. The rearrangement joins TRBV11-2 to TRBJ2-7; 12 bases map to TRBD2. Per germline, CDR1 SGHAT and CDR2 FQNNGV. The V gene end was trimmed by 2 bases and the J gene end by 6 bases; junction bases not matched to a gene: 5. The CDR3 length is 15 residues.

V gene TRBV4-1 combines with J gene TRBJ2-2; 15 nucleotides line up with TRBD2. V lost 4 bases and J lost 1; bases outside the gene matches: 4. This CDR3 comprises 18 residues. CDR1 MGHRA and CDR2 YSYEKL come from the germline V gene. The chain's CDR3 is CASSLKGLAGGNTGELFF. For the CDR3, the DNA is TGCGCCAGCAGCCTTAAGGGACTAGCGGGGGGGAACACCGGGGAGCTGTTTTTT.

In its sample, this clone was seen a few times. The chain employs TRBV2 and TRBJ1-1; a possible D gene is TRBD1 (6 bases). The V and J ends lost 6 bases and 5 bases respectively, with 13 bases between them. The CDR3 is made up of 13 amino acids. The germline CDR1 and CDR2 sequences are SNHLY and FYNNEI. CDR3 region: CASRQGVETEAFF. Written as DNA, the CDR3 is TGTGCCAGCAGACAGGGTGTAGAAACTGAAGCTTTCTTT.

The chain combines TRBV5-1 with TRBJ2-5, with 10 bases aligning to TRBD1. Germline V gene data show CDR1 as SGHRS and CDR2 as YFSETQ. The CDR3 has 16 amino acids. V gave up 0 bases and J gave up 4 bases; unmatched junction bases: 6. The CDR3 sequence: CASSLVDRGRGETQYF. The CDR3 bases are TGCGCCAGCAGCTTGGTCGACAGGGGGCGCGGAGAGACCCAGTACTTC.

The V call is TRBV7-2, the J call TRBJ2-5; 14 bases map to TRBD2. Germline CDR1 reads SGHTA; CDR2 reads FQGNSA. The CDR3 is 18 residues long. V was clipped by 2 bases and J by 4 bases; unmatched bases: 9. The CDR3 DNA sequence: TGTGCCAGCAGCTTATTTAAGGGACTAGCGGGAGTATCAGAGACCCAGTACTTC. It is translated as CASSLFKGLAGVSETQYF.

Only a few counts were recorded for this clone. This rearrangement joins TRBV2 to TRBJ1-5; the match to TRBD1 covers 9 bases. Germline CDR1 is SNHLY and CDR2 is FYNNEI. This CDR3 has 15 residues. V was clipped by 4 bases and J by 2 bases; unmatched bases: 3. The CDR3 DNA sequence: TGTGCCAGCAGTGGCCGACAGGGGGGCAATCAGCCCCAGCATTTT. It yields the protein CASSGRQGGNQPQHF.